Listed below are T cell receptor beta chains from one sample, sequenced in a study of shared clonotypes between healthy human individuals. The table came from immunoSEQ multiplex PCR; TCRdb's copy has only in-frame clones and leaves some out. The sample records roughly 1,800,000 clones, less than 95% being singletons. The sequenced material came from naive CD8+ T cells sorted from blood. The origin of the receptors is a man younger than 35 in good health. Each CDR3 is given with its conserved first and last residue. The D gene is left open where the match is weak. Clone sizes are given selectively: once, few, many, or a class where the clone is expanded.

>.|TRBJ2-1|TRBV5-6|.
CASSSGGYNEQFF
TGTGCCAGCAGCTCTGGCGGGTACAATGAGCAGTTCTTC
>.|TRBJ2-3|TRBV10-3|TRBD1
CAISESRQGEDTQYF
TGTGCCATCAGTGAGTCTCGACAGGGGGAAGATACGCAGTATTTT
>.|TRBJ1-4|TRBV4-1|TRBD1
CASSQQGANEKLFF
TGCGCCAGCAGCCAACAGGGGGCTAATGAAAAACTGTTTTTT
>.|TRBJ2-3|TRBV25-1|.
CASSPESTDTQYF
TGTGCCAGCAGTCCGGAAAGCACAGATACGCAGTATTTT
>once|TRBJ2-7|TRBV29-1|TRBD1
CSGRDSSYEQYF
TGCAGCGGACGGGACAGCTCCTACGAGCAGTACTTC
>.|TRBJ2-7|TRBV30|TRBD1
CAWQGQGRGIYEQYF
TGTGCCTGGCAAGGACAGGGGCGAGGAATCTACGAGCAGTACTTC
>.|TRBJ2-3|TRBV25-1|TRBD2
CASSESILAGYTDTQYF
TGTGCCAGCAGTGAATCGATCCTAGCGGGATACACAGATACGCAGTATTTT
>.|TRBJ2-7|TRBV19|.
CASSIQESSYEQYF
TGTGCCAGTAGTATCCAGGAGAGCTCCTACGAGCAGTACTTC
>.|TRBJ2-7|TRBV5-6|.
CASSSPQDLYEQYF
TGTGCCAGCAGCTCGCCCCAAGACCTGTACGAGCAGTACTTC
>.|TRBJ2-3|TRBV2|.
CASSWTDSVRTDTQYF
TGTGCCAGTAGTTGGACAGATAGCGTTAGGACAGATACGCAGTATTTT
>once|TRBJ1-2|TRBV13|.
CASSSIVGGLLNNYGYTF
TGTGCCAGCAGCTCCATAGTGGGGGGACTACTTAATAACTATGGCTACACCTTC
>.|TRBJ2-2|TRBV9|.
CASSVVGGTGELFF
TGTGCCAGCAGCGTAGTGGGGGGCACCGGGGAGCTGTTTTTT
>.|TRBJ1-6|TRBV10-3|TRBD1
CAISPDRVSPLHF
TGTGCCATCAGCCCTGACAGGGTTTCACCCCTCCACTTT
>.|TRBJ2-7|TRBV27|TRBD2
CASSSRTETSGGSYEQYF
TGTGCCAGCAGTTCCCGGACCGAGACTAGCGGGGGTTCTTACGAGCAGTACTTC
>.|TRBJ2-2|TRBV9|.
CASSVPGEERTNTGELFF
TGTGCCAGCAGCGTTCCGGGTGAGGAGCGGACGAACACCGGGGAGCTGTTTTTT
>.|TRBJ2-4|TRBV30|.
CAWSTDTLAKNIQYF
TGTGCCTGGAGTACGGACACCCTAGCCAAAAACATTCAGTACTTC
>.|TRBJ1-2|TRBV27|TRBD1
CASSLLAGGSTYGYTF
TGTGCCAGCAGTTTATTGGCAGGGGGGTCCACCTATGGCTACACCTTC
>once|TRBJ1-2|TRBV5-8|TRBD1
CASSPLQGFYYGYTF
TGTGCCAGCAGCCCCCTACAGGGGTTCTACTATGGCTACACCTTC
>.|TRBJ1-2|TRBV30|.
CAWSWGAGVGYTF
TGTGCCTGGAGTTGGGGTGCGGGCGTCGGCTACACCTTC
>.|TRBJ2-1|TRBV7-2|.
CASSHLARGNEQFF
TGTGCCAGCAGCCACCTAGCGAGAGGTAATGAGCAGTTCTTC
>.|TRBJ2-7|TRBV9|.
CASSGGTDHYEQYF
TGTGCCAGCAGCGGTGGGACGGATCACTACGAGCAGTACTTC
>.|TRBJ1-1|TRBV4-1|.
CASSQESEAGGAFF
TGCGCCAGCAGCCAAGAATCAGAGGCCGGGGGAGCTTTCTTT
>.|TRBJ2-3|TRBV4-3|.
CASSQGGGHRADTQYF
TGCGCCAGCAGCCAAGGGGGGGGCCACAGAGCAGATACGCAGTATTTT
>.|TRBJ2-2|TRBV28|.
CASSLWKGGSTGELFF
TGTGCCAGCAGTTTATGGAAGGGGGGAAGCACCGGGGAGCTGTTTTTT
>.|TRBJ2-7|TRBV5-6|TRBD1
CASSLVGTGAYEQYF
TGTGCCAGCAGCTTGGTGGGGACAGGGGCCTACGAGCAGTACTTC
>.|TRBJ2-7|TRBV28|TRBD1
CASSQTGDVYEQYF
TGTGCCAGCAGTCAGACAGGGGATGTCTACGAGCAGTACTTC
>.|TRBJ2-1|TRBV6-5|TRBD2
CASSLAGENNEQFF
TGTGCCAGCTCGCTAGCGGGAGAAAACAATGAGCAGTTCTTC
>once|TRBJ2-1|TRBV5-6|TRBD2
CASSLEGLADEQFF
TGTGCCAGCAGCTTGGAGGGACTAGCGGACGAGCAGTTCTTC
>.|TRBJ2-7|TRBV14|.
CASSQDAGTGEQYF
TGTGCCAGCAGCCAAGATGCAGGAACGGGGGAGCAGTACTTC
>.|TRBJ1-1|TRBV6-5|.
CASSPRANTEAFF
TGTGCCAGCAGTCCCCGGGCTAACACTGAAGCTTTCTTT
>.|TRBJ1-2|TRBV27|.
CASSHDLNRGYGYTF
TGTGCCAGCAGTCATGACCTGAACCGCGGCTATGGCTACACCTTC
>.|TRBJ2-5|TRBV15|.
CTTRRREQETQYF
TGTACCACCCGTAGGCGGGAACAAGAGACCCAGTACTTC